This TCR beta chain appears in the sequencing data of a study of Ad26.COV2.S vaccination and SARS-CoV-2 variants. As for treatment: some 20 received Ad26.COV2.S at low or high dose, single or two shots; roughly five received placebo; per-sample allocation not given. The samples were gathered on day 63 after the first injection of vaccine or placebo. Trimming removed 1 base at V and 7 bases at J, with 17 bases between. Looked up from germline, CDR1 is PRHDT and CDR2 is FYEKMQ (reference sequence). This CDR3 has 15 residues. Assay used: immunoSEQ multiplex PCR; TCRdb lists only in-frame clones, some missing. There are 300,000 to 400,000 clones in the sample; around 89% occur only once, and around 6.4% lies in the top ten.

This receptor was identified in a person aged 18-60 years who received the Ad26.COV2.S COVID-19 vaccine or a placebo. The sample in question was peripheral blood, obtained in a trial of Ad26.COV2.S vaccine versus placebo. This chain links TRBV13 with TRBJ2-7; tentatively, D is TRBD2 (5 bases). This chain's CDR3 is CASSLAGGGSEEQYF. The CDR3 DNA reads as TGTGCCAGCAGCTTAGCAGGCGGAGGTAGTGAGGAGCAGTACTTC.